The T cell receptor beta chain described here comes from a study of blood T cells in healthy people across ages. The overall study: Template switching retrieved approximately one barcoded beta molecule for each two T cells. Study findings and constraints: A roughly linear fall in TCR beta diversity per million T cells was seen with increasing age.

CDR1 and CDR2 (germline): LNHDA, SQIVND (reference sequence). The CDR3 is made up of 15 amino acids. J gave up 11 bases and V 3 bases, and 13 bases lay outside the gene matches. Using a J-beta primer mix together with a sample-barcoded 5' primer, a second PCR was run for roughly 7 to 11 cycles. All cDNA molecules were each tagged by a template-switch adaptor with 12 random nucleotides. Researchers report that each sample yielded at least 2.5 million CDR3-containing paired-end reads. Each CDR3 protein is one row after TCRdb ran MiXCR on the 5' RACE reads. This table has about 1.1 million distinct CDR3 sequences, roughly two fifths appearing once. Comments on this clonotype: The antigen is unknown.

This chain joins TRBV19 and TRBJ2-5; 9 bases agree with TRBD2. The sequence was obtained from a man aged 18 to 29 in good health. The sample was blood. CDR3 DNA sequence: TGTGCCAGTAGTATGGGGCGGGGGGGCCACAATGAGCAGTACTTC. Protein: CASSMGRGGHNEQYF.